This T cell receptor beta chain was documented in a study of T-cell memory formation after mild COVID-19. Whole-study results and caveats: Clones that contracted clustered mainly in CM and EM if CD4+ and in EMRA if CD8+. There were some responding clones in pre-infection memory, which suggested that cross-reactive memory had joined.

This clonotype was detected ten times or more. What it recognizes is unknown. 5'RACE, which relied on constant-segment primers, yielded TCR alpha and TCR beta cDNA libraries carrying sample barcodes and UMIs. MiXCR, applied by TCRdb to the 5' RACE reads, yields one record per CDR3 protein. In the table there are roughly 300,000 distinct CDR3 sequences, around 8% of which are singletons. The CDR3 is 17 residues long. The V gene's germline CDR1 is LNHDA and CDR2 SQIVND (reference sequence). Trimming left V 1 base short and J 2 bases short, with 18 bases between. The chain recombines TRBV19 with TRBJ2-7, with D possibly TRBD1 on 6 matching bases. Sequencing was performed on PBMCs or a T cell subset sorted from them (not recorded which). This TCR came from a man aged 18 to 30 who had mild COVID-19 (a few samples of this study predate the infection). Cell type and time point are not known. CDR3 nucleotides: TGTGCCAGTAGTATAGGTCCTGGTACAGGGATAACCTACGAGCAGTACTTC. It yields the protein CASSIGPGTGITYEQYF.